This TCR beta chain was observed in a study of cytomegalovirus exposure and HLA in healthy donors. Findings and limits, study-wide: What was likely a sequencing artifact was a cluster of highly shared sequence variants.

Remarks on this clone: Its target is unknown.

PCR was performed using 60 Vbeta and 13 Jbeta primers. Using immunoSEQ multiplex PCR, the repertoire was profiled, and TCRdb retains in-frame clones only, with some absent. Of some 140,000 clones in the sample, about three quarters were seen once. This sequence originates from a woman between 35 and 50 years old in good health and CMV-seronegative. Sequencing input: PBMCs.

The CDR3 sequence is CASSHLQVAGNTIYF. CDR3 bases: TGCGCCAGCAGCCACCTACAGGTGGCTGGAAACACCATATATTTT. V gene TRBV4-1 combines with J gene TRBJ1-3; D possibly corresponds to TRBD1 (5 bases). Germline V gene lookup returns CDR1 MGHRA and CDR2 YSYEKL. This CDR3 has 15 residues. V lost 3 bases and J lost 2, with 11 bases in between.